This is a list of T cell receptor beta chains from one sample in a study of T-cell reconstitution after alpha-beta-depleted transplantation in children. TCRdb passed the PCR reads through MiXCR, listing each CDR3 protein once. Of about 600,000 distinct CDR3 sequences in the sample, around 23% were seen once. The material was PBMCs, mostly from graft donor cells, obtained 360 days after TCRalphabeta/CD19-depleted stem cell transplant. The receptor source for this set is a boy under two years old who had a stem cell transplant for acute myeloid leukemia, so the T cells may come from the graft donor. The CDR3 runs from the conserved cysteine through the conserved F or W. The order of the fields is clone size, J gene, CDR3 length, D gene, V gene, CDR3 protein, CDR3 DNA. A D gene is named only where the DNA matches it firmly. Size tells how often a clone was seen (once, few, many) or the class of an expanded clone, and some rows leave it out.

>.|TRBJ2-7|14|TRBD1|TRBV15
CATSRRQGGYEQYF
TGTGCCACCAGCCGCCGACAGGGGGGTTACGAGCAGTACTTC
>.|TRBJ2-5|11|TRBD1|TRBV29-1
CSGTGLETQYF
TGCAGCGGGACAGGGTTGGAGACCCAGTACTTC
>.|TRBJ2-3|17|TRBD1|TRBV15
CATSRDRTGGVTDTQYF
TGTGCCACCAGCAGAGACCGGACAGGTGGGGTCACAGATACGCAGTATTTT
>.|TRBJ1-1|13|.|TRBV6-1
CASSEGQVLQAFF
TGTGCCAGCAGTGAAGGACAGGTGCTTCAAGCTTTCTTT
>.|TRBJ1-2|13|.|TRBV10-3
CAISPQGDYGYTF
TGTGCCATCAGTCCCCAGGGTGACTATGGCTACACCTTC
>once|TRBJ2-7|14|.|TRBV6-2/TRBV6-3
CASSYPSTFYGQYF
TGTGCCAGCAGTTACCCCTCAACCTTCTACGGGCAGTACTTC
>.|TRBJ2-2|16|.|TRBV10-2
CASSEISWEDTGELFF
TGCGCCAGCAGTGAGATTTCTTGGGAGGACACCGGGGAGCTGTTTTTT
>.|TRBJ2-2|16|TRBD2|TRBV5-4
CASSLSTWGGAGELFF
TGTGCCAGCAGCTTGTCGACTTGGGGGGGTGCCGGGGAGCTGTTTTTT
>many|TRBJ2-7|14|.|TRBV29-1
CSVEDNGKTYEQYF
TGCAGCGTTGAAGATAACGGGAAAACCTACGAGCAGTACTTC
>few|TRBJ1-1|13|.|TRBV15
CATSRGGNTEAFF
TGTGCCACCAGCAGGGGGGGGAACACTGAAGCTTTCTTT
>.|TRBJ2-3|15|TRBD2|TRBV6-5
CASSYVAGSTDTQYF
TGTGCCAGCAGTTACGTAGCGGGAAGCACAGATACGCAGTATTTT
>many|TRBJ2-1|17|TRBD2|TRBV7-2
CASSLAPTSGENNEQFF
TGTGCCAGCAGCTTAGCGCCGACTAGCGGGGAGAACAATGAGCAGTTCTTC
>many|TRBJ1-2|13|.|TRBV29-1
CSVEWGANYGYTF
TGCAGCGTTGAGTGGGGGGCTAACTATGGCTACACCTTC
>many|TRBJ2-1|14|TRBD2|TRBV27
CASSSAGGLGEQFF
TGTGCCAGCAGTTCCGCGGGGGGATTGGGTGAGCAGTTCTTC
>.|TRBJ2-4|16|.|TRBV20-1
CSVPDRQESLQNIQYF
TGCAGTGTCCCCGATCGACAGGAGTCTCTCCAAAACATTCAGTACTTC
>many|TRBJ1-2|13|.|TRBV29-1
CSASDRSNYGYTF
TGCAGCGCCTCGGACAGATCTAACTATGGCTACACCTTC
>many|TRBJ1-2|11|.|TRBV2
CAIRDRYGYTF
TGTGCCATCAGGGACCGCTATGGCTACACCTTC
>many|TRBJ2-7|13|TRBD1|TRBV3-1
CASSGGQAYEQYF
TGTGCCAGCAGCGGAGGACAGGCCTACGAGCAGTACTTC
>.|TRBJ1-4|14|.|TRBV20-1
CSGRRGRTNEKLFF
TGCAGTGGTAGACGGGGGAGGACTAATGAAAAACTGTTTTTT
>many|TRBJ2-1|13|.|TRBV7-7
CASSFERETEQFF
TGTGCCAGCAGCTTTGAACGGGAGACAGAGCAGTTCTTC